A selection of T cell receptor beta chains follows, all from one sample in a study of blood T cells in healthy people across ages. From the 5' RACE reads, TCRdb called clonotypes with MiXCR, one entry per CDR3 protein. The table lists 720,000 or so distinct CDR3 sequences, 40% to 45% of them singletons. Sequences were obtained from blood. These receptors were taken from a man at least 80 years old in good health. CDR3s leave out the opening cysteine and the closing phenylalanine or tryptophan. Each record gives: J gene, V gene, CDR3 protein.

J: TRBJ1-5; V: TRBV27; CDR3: ASSSRDQPQH
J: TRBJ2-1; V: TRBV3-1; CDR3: ASSQDFPRTSGRAGFKDEQF
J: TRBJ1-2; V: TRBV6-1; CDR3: ASSSGNRAMAYGYT
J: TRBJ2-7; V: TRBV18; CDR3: ASPPPGQVYEQY
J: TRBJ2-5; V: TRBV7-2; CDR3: ASSLLTQGIEQY
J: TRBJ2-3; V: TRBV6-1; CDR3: ASSKPRGQESTDTQY
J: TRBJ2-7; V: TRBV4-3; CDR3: ASSQRAGSPYEQY
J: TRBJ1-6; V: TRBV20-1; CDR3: SARQITVLNSPLH
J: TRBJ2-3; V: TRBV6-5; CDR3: ASRREAGTDTQY
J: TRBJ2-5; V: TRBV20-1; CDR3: SAKMGGGAETQY
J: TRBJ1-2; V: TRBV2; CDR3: ASSDGIGYT
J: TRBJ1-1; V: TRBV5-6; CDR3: ASTISGLRAEAF
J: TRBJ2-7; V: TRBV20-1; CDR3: SARGSGLDYEQY
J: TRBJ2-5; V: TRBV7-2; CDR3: ASSPTSGTSETQY
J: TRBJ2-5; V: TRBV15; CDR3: ATSSTNQETQY
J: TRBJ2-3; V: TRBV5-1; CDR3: ASSLAGTSPDTQY
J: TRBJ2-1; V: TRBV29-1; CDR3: SVRQSHNEQF
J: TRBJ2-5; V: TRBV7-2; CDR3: ASSLRAGGPETQY
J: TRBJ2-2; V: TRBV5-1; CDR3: ASSQSRSGNAGELF
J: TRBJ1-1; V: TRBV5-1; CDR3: ASSVDRASEAF
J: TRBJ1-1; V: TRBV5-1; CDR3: ASSSRTGSMNTEAF
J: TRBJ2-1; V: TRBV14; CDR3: ASSHDLPGTYNEQF
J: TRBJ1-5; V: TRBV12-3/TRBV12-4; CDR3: ASSPTGGMSNQPQH
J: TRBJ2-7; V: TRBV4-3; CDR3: ASSQENNRAREQY
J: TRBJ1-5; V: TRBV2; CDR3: ASSVAGTVNQPQH
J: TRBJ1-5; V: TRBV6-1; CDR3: ASRGDRGRGQPQH
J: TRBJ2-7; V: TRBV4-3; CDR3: ASSQELASYEQY
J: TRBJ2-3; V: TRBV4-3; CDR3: ASSQVASGQGVDTQY
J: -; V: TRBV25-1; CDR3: ASSLGGQGNEQY
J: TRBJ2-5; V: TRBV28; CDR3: ASSPPIAGFQETQY